This is a list of T cell receptor beta chains from one sample in a study of blood T cell repertoires in COVID-19. TCRdb keeps only in-frame clones here, not all; method: immunoSEQ multiplex PCR. The table records around 30,000 clones, 77% of them present only once. Material for sequencing was peripheral blood. The receptors shown here come from a human donor in a cohort sampled during active COVID-19. Each CDR3 is given with its conserved first and last residue. D genes are given only for firm matches. The listing skips clone size in some rows; elsewhere it reads once, few, many or a size class.

J: TRBJ2-3
size: few
D: TRBD1
V: TRBV29-1
CDR3: CSVASGTGWDTQYF
DNA: TGCAGCGTTGCTAGTGGGACAGGGTGGGATACGCAGTATTTT

J: TRBJ2-5
size: NA
D: TRBD2
V: TRBV28
CDR3: CASSLWTSGRTETQYF
DNA: TGTGCCAGCAGTCTTTGGACTAGCGGGAGAACAGAGACCCAGTACTTC

J: TRBJ2-3
size: NA
D: NA
V: TRBV28
CDR3: CASKSRGDTQYF
DNA: TGTGCCAGCAAGTCGAGGGGGGATACGCAGTATTTT

J: TRBJ2-7
size: NA
D: TRBD1
V: TRBV5-5
CDR3: CASSLNRGIPYEQYF
DNA: TGTGCCAGCAGCCTAAACAGGGGGATTCCCTACGAGCAGTACTTC

J: TRBJ1-6
size: few
D: TRBD1
V: TRBV7-9
CDR3: CASSQQGALSSYNSPLHF
DNA: TGTGCCAGCAGCCAACAGGGGGCCCTGAGCTCCTATAATTCACCCCTCCACTTT

J: TRBJ1-5
size: NA
D: TRBD1
V: TRBV18
CDR3: CASSKTGRDQPQHF
DNA: TGTGCCAGCTCAAAGACAGGGCGGGATCAGCCCCAGCATTTT

J: TRBJ2-7
size: NA
D: NA
V: TRBV2
CDR3: CASRRGLSTYEQYF
DNA: TGTGCCAGCAGAAGGGGACTGAGTACCTACGAGCAGTACTTC

J: TRBJ2-1
size: NA
D: TRBD2
V: TRBV19
CDR3: CASSRRLAGGNEQFF
DNA: TGTGCCAGTAGTCGACGACTAGCGGGGGGCAATGAGCAGTTCTTC

J: TRBJ1-6
size: NA
D: NA
V: TRBV30
CDR3: CAWSVSWGQGTFTLHF
DNA: TGTGCCTGGAGTGTAAGCTGGGGCCAAGGAACTTTCACCCTCCACTTT

J: TRBJ2-5
size: NA
D: NA
V: TRBV30
CDR3: CAWTGATQETQYF
DNA: TGTGCCTGGACAGGGGCTACCCAAGAGACCCAGTACTTC

J: TRBJ1-1
size: NA
D: NA
V: TRBV14
CDR3: CASSQDRRVDEAFF
DNA: TGTGCCAGCAGCCAAGATCGCAGGGTGGATGAAGCTTTCTTT

J: TRBJ2-7
size: NA
D: NA
V: TRBV6-2/TRBV6-3
CDR3: CASSRSLRGRAEEQYF
DNA: TGTGCCAGCAGCCGCTCCCTGAGGGGGAGGGCAGAAGAGCAGTACTTC

J: TRBJ2-1
size: NA
D: NA
V: TRBV5-1
CDR3: CASSFPTGGTLSSYNEQFF
DNA: TGCGCCAGCAGCTTTCCGACAGGTGGTACATTAAGCTCCTACAATGAGCAGTTCTTC

J: TRBJ1-5
size: NA
D: NA
V: TRBV5-5
CDR3: CASSLRGGVSQPQHF
DNA: TGTGCCAGCAGCTTACGGGGCGGGGTAAGCCAGCCCCAGCATTTT

J: TRBJ1-3
size: NA
D: NA
V: TRBV7-2
CDR3: CASSLQDTGNTIYF
DNA: TGTGCCAGCAGCTTACAGGACACGGGAAACACCATATATTTT

J: TRBJ2-1
size: NA
D: NA
V: TRBV6-6
CDR3: CASRASGATNEQFF
DNA: TGTGCCAGCAGAGCTTCCGGAGCTACCAATGAGCAGTTCTTC

J: TRBJ2-7
size: NA
D: NA
V: TRBV5-5
CDR3: CASSRGSSYEQYF
DNA: TGTGCCAGCAGCAGGGGAAGCTCCTACGAGCAGTACTTC

J: TRBJ1-4
size: NA
D: NA
V: TRBV6-5
CDR3: CASNVARRGVGKLFF
DNA: TGTGCCAGCAACGTAGCAAGGCGCGGTGTGGGAAAACTGTTTTTT

J: TRBJ1-4
size: NA
D: NA
V: TRBV7-8
CDR3: CASSLRTATNEKLFF
DNA: TGTGCCAGCAGCTTAAGGACAGCAACTAATGAAAAACTGTTTTTT

J: TRBJ2-1
size: few
D: TRBD2
V: TRBV12-3/TRBV12-4
CDR3: CASRGTSGSSKFF
DNA: TGTGCCAGCAGAGGGACTAGCGGGAGCTCTAAGTTCTTC

J: TRBJ2-2
size: NA
D: TRBD2
V: TRBV5-1
CDR3: CASSRAGEGSGELFF
DNA: TGCGCCAGCAGCCGTGCGGGGGAGGGGTCCGGGGAGCTGTTTTTT

J: TRBJ2-7
size: NA
D: TRBD1
V: TRBV11-2
CDR3: CASSTGTGWVYEQYF
DNA: TGTGCCAGCAGCACCGGGACAGGGTGGGTTTACGAGCAGTACTTC

J: TRBJ2-3
size: NA
D: TRBD1
V: TRBV2
CDR3: CASGEDRGTDTQYF
DNA: TGTGCCAGCGGGGAGGACAGGGGCACAGATACGCAGTATTTT

J: TRBJ1-5
size: NA
D: TRBD1
V: TRBV19
CDR3: CASSIEEGASNQPQHF
DNA: TGTGCCAGTAGTATAGAGGAGGGGGCGAGCAATCAGCCCCAGCATTTT

J: TRBJ2-7
size: many
D: TRBD1
V: TRBV6-4
CDR3: CASSDSKTGLQYF
DNA: TGTGCCAGCAGTGACTCGAAGACAGGGTTGCAGTACTTC

J: TRBJ1-2
size: NA
D: NA
V: TRBV29-1
CDR3: CSVIQGNYGYTF
DNA: TGCAGCGTAATACAGGGTAACTATGGCTACACCTTC

J: TRBJ1-3
size: NA
D: TRBD1
V: TRBV6-2/TRBV6-3
CDR3: CASSLGQTLSGNTIYF
DNA: TGTGCCAGCAGCCTGGGACAGACCCTCTCTGGAAACACCATATATTTT

J: TRBJ2-5
size: NA
D: NA
V: TRBV21-1
CDR3: CASSNEGVKETQYF
DNA: TGTGCCAGCAGCAACGAGGGGGTAAAAGAGACCCAGTACTTC

J: TRBJ1-1
size: NA
D: NA
V: TRBV6-5
CDR3: CASSYSPTGNTEAFF
DNA: TGTGCCAGCAGTTACTCCCCAACAGGTAACACTGAAGCTTTCTTT

J: TRBJ2-5
size: NA
D: TRBD2
V: TRBV7-2
CDR3: CASSLVYGGRETQYF
DNA: TGTGCCAGCAGCTTGGTCTACGGGGGGAGGGAGACCCAGTACTTC

J: TRBJ2-1
size: NA
D: NA
V: TRBV7-3
CDR3: CASSSSSYNEQFF
DNA: TGTGCCAGCAGCTCCTCCTCCTACAATGAGCAGTTCTTC

J: TRBJ1-4
size: once
D: TRBD1
V: TRBV4-2
CDR3: CASSQEGGTGWEKLFF
DNA: TGTGCCAGCAGCCAAGAAGGGGGCACCGGGTGGGAAAAACTGTTTTTT

J: TRBJ2-3
size: NA
D: TRBD2
V: TRBV9
CDR3: CASSVASGSTDTQYF
DNA: TGTGCCAGCAGCGTGGCTAGCGGAAGCACAGATACGCAGTATTTT

J: TRBJ2-3
size: NA
D: NA
V: TRBV30
CDR3: CAWSPGRGATDTQYF
DNA: TGTGCCTGGAGCCCTGGCAGGGGGGCAACAGATACGCAGTATTTT

J: TRBJ2-7
size: NA
D: TRBD1
V: TRBV2
CDR3: CASNGQGLSYEQYF
DNA: TGTGCCAGCAACGGACAGGGGCTTTCCTACGAGCAGTACTTC

J: TRBJ1-2
size: NA
D: TRBD1
V: TRBV5-1
CDR3: CASSLVAGGLYGYTF
DNA: TGCGCCAGCAGCTTGGTCGCAGGGGGCCTCTATGGCTACACCTTC

J: TRBJ2-3
size: NA
D: NA
V: TRBV4-1
CDR3: CASSQEERVGTDTQYF
DNA: TGCGCCAGCAGCCAAGAGGAGAGGGTGGGGACAGATACGCAGTATTTT

J: TRBJ2-7
size: NA
D: NA
V: TRBV27
CDR3: CASSLSKVGDEQYF
DNA: TGTGCCAGCAGTTTATCGAAGGTGGGAGACGAGCAGTACTTC

J: TRBJ2-5
size: few
D: TRBD2
V: TRBV7-9
CDR3: CASSYSSGRGETQYF
DNA: TGTGCCAGCAGCTACTCTAGCGGGAGGGGAGAGACCCAGTACTTC

J: TRBJ2-1
size: NA
D: NA
V: TRBV21-1
CDR3: CASSKCQGRGAREQFF
DNA: TGTGCCAGCAGCAAATGCCAAGGGCGGGGGGCCAGGGAGCAGTTCTTC

J: TRBJ1-1
size: NA
D: NA
V: TRBV5-1
CDR3: CASSLGDFMNTEAFF
DNA: TGCGCCAGCAGCTTGGGGGACTTCATGAACACTGAAGCTTTCTTT

J: TRBJ1-1
size: NA
D: NA
V: TRBV3-1/TRBV3-2
CDR3: CASSPRGRLGTEAFF
DNA: TGTGCCAGCAGCCCAAGGGGCAGGTTGGGCACTGAAGCTTTCTTT